The 4 T cell receptor beta chains listed next were all sequenced from one sample in a study of blood T cell repertoires in COVID-19. Clones were sequenced by immunoSEQ multiplex PCR, and TCRdb holds only the in-frame ones, with some missing. The profile shows under 300,000 clones, 75% to 90% of them singletons. Material for sequencing was peripheral blood. The receptors stem from a man in his forties or fifties with acute or convalescent COVID-19.

The chain carries TRBV5-4 and TRBJ2-7, with 9 bases lining up with TRBD2. Germline CDR1 is SGHNT and CDR2 is YYREEE (reference sequence). The ends lost 3 bases at V and 2 bases at J; junction bases unmatched: 3. This CDR3 comprises 14 residues. This CDR3 reads CASSWVAGAYEQYF. The CDR3 region has the DNA TGTGCCAGCAGCTGGGTAGCGGGGGCCTACGAGCAGTACTTC. Based on the CDR3 plus reference TRBV5-4 and TRBJ2-7, the full variable domain is ETGVTQSPTHLIKTRGQQVTLRCSSQSGHNTVSWYQQALGQGPQFIFQYYREEENGRGNFPPRFSGLQFPNYSSELNVNALELDDSALYLCASSWVAGAYEQYFGPGTRLTVT.

In its sample, this clone was seen once. The chain links TRBV2 to TRBJ1-6, with D uncertain. V lost 7 bases and J 4 bases, leaving 14 bases between the germline ends. CDR3 size: 15 residues. Germline-derived CDR1 and CDR2 are SNHLY and FYNNEI. CDR3 DNA sequence: TGTGCCAGCAATCCTGGGCCGGGGTATAATTCACCCCTCCACTTT. Translated: CASNPGPGYNSPLHF.

V gene TRBV19 combines with J gene TRBJ1-6; tentatively, D is TRBD1 (6 bases). CDR3 size: 15 residues. The V gene's germline CDR1 is LNHDA and CDR2 SQIVND (reference sequence). Trimming removed 5 bases at V and 9 bases at J, with 17 bases between. Here the CDR3 reads CASSRQEEGLSPLHF. The CDR3 DNA sequence: TGTGCCAGTAGTCGACAGGAAGAGGGGCTTTCACCCCTCCACTTT.

This clone showed up just once. This chain joins TRBV6-1 and TRBJ1-4, with D hard to call. This CDR3 is 16 amino acids long. In germline, CDR1 is MNHNS, CDR2 SASEGT. V lost 0 bases and J 0 bases, leaving 8 bases between the germline ends. The CDR3 region is CASSEAPGATNEKLFF. In DNA form, the CDR3 reads TGTGCCAGCAGTGAAGCCCCCGGGGCAACTAATGAAAAACTGTTTTTT.